These 20 T cell receptor beta chains were all obtained from the same sample, sequenced in a study of shared clonotypes between healthy human individuals. As defined, naive CD8 cells were CD45RO-negative and positively selected for CCR7, with terminally differentiated effector memory CD45RA+ cells excluded. Clones were read by immunoSEQ multiplex PCR, and TCRdb kept only the in-frame ones, dropping some. The table lists about 2 million clones, approximately 95% of them singletons. Material: naive CD8+ T cells sorted from blood. Receptors originate from a man younger than 35 in good health.

The V gene is TRBV4-1, the J gene TRBJ1-3; 9 bases align to TRBD1. The CDR3 length is 16 residues. Trimming took 1 base from V and 7 from J; bases not matched to a gene: 8. From germline, CDR1 is MGHRA and CDR2 YSYEKL. CDR3 loop: CASSQAPGQGFNTIYF. Written as DNA, the CDR3 is TGCGCCAGCAGCCAAGCACCAGGACAGGGGTTCAACACCATATATTTT.

The genes are TRBV7-9 and TRBJ2-7; D might be TRBD1 or TRBD2, each matching 5 bases. This CDR3 is built from 16 residues. V shed 4 bases and J shed 0 bases, with 16 bases lying between them. In germline, CDR1 is SEHNR, CDR2 FQNEAQ (reference sequence). CDR3 DNA: TGTGCCAGCAGCTCCCCTGTCGAGGGGAGCTCCTACGAGCAGTACTTC. This codes for CASSSPVEGSSYEQYF.

This rearrangement joins TRBV7-9 to TRBJ2-7; 11 nucleotides match TRBD2. CDR3 length: 14 residues. CDR1 and CDR2 (germline): SEHNR, FQNEAQ (reference sequence). J was trimmed by 7 bases and V by 5 bases; bases with no gene match: 7. CDR3 sequence reads: CASSPTSGVGEQYF. The CDR3 DNA follows: TGTGCCAGCAGCCCGACTAGCGGGGTTGGAGAGCAGTACTTC.

The chain recombines TRBV9 with TRBJ2-2, with 9 positions matching TRBD2. The V and J ends lost 0 bases and 3 bases, in that order; junction bases with no gene match: 9. Germline CDR1 SGDLS, CDR2 YYNGEE. The CDR3 extends over 18 amino acids. The CDR3 DNA reads TGTGCCAGCAGCGTAGATCTAGCGGGACCGTTGGACACCGGGGAGCTGTTTTTT. Translation: CASSVDLAGPLDTGELFF.

The chain recombines TRBV20-1 with TRBJ2-3; D ambiguous. Per the germline V gene, CDR1 is DFQATT and CDR2 is SNEGSKA (reference sequence). The length of the CDR3 is 8 residues. Trimming removed 7 bases at V and 6 bases at J, with 2 bases between. CDR3 in amino acids: CSGDTQYF. The CDR3 DNA is TGCAGTGGGGATACGCAGTATTTT.

The chain has TRBV27 and TRBJ1-3; no clear D. CDR3 size: 15 residues. The germline V gene has CDR1 MNHEY and CDR2 SMNVEV (reference sequence). V lost 4 bases, J lost 0 bases, and 10 bases lay in between. CDR3 amino acids: CASSSDANSGNTIYF. The CDR3 DNA follows: TGTGCCAGCAGTTCGGACGCTAACTCTGGAAACACCATATATTTT.

The V and J genes are TRBV27 and TRBJ2-3, with D unresolved. The CDR3 is 13 amino acids. V was trimmed by 6 bases and J by 1 base, leaving 8 bases between them. CDR1 is MNHEY, CDR2 SMNVEV, per germline (reference sequence). This chain's CDR3 is CASRYIGTDTQYF. In DNA form, the CDR3 reads TGTGCCAGCAGATACATAGGCACAGATACGCAGTATTTT.

The rearrangement uses TRBV7-9 and TRBJ2-4; possible D gene TRBD1, 6 bases. The CDR3 runs 19 residues. The V gene's germline CDR1 is SEHNR and CDR2 FQNEAQ (reference sequence). V lost 0 bases, J lost 5 bases, and 23 bases lay in between. As DNA, the CDR3 is TGTGCCAGCAGCTTAGCGGTAACAGGGATGAAGGAAGGGGAAAACATTCAGTACTTC. It specifies CASSLAVTGMKEGENIQYF.

In its sample, this clone was seen once. The chain links TRBV4-1 to TRBJ2-7; 9 bases are shared with TRBD1. The length of the CDR3 is 17 residues. Germline CDR1 is MGHRA and CDR2 is YSYEKL. V shed 1 base and J 2 bases; nucleotides not matched to a gene: 9. As DNA, the CDR3 is TGCGCCAGCAGCCAAGCGGTCTTGGGACAGGGTCCCTACGAGCAGTACTTC. Amino acid sequence: CASSQAVLGQGPYEQYF.

The chain carries TRBV5-4 and TRBJ2-1; D gene unclear. Trimming removed 4 bases at V and 7 bases at J, with 12 bases between. The CDR3 totals 13 residues. Germline V gene data show CDR1 as SGHNT and CDR2 as YYREEE (reference sequence). The CDR3 DNA reads as TGTGCCAGCAGCACTGTTCTCGAAAATGAGCAGTTCTTC. Encoded protein: CASSTVLENEQFF.

Comment on this clone: It is likely a read error: a sequence one base away is far more abundant. Other DNA sequences in this sample translate to the same CDR3. The chain combines TRBV11-2 with TRBJ2-7; D gene unclear. V lost 1 base and J lost 3, with 4 bases in between. The CDR3 contains 12 residues. Germline values: CDR1 SGHAT, CDR2 FQNNGV. The CDR3 here is CASSLGVYEQYF. The CDR3 bases are TGTGCCAGCAGCTTAGGAGTCTACGAGCAGTACTTC.

The rearrangement uses TRBV30 and TRBJ1-6; 9 bases agree with TRBD1. With 6 bases clipped from V and 10 bases from J, the junction kept 10 bases outside the gene matches. CDR1 and CDR2 from the germline V gene are GTSNPN and SVGIG (reference sequence). The CDR3 loop spans 14 amino acids. CDR3 in DNA: TGTGCCTGCGCACCGGGACAGGGAGTGTCACCCCTCCACTTT. Its translation is CACAPGQGVSPLHF.

A single count supports this clone. The chain recombines TRBV9 with TRBJ2-5; D may correspond to TRBD1 or TRBD2 (6 bases each). This CDR3 region has 14 residues. Germline V CDR1 and CDR2: SGDLS, YYNGEE. V was cut by 4 bases and J by 2 bases, with 12 bases left in between. In DNA, the CDR3 is TGTGCCAGCAGCTCGGGCGGGACACAAGAGACCCAGTACTTC. Protein: CASSSGGTQETQYF.

This clone appeared once. The V and J genes are TRBV12-2 and TRBJ2-3; the D segment call TRBD2 is taken from the table without a DNA check. TRBV12-2 is assigned pseudogene status. The CDR3 is 14 residues long. CDR3: CASRLVAVPDTQYF. As DNA, the CDR3 is TGTGCAAGTCGCTTAGTAGCGGTGCCAGATACGCAGTATTTT.

The CDR3: CASSFWDRDGGYYGYTF. CDR3 sequence (DNA): TGTGCCAGCAGTTTCTGGGACAGGGATGGGGGCTACTATGGCTACACCTTC. The V and J genes are TRBV27 and TRBJ1-2, with 9 bases identical to TRBD1. The trim removed 3 bases at V and 3 bases at J, leaving 11 bases unmatched. Germline CDR1 is MNHEY and CDR2 is SMNVEV (reference sequence). This CDR3 region has 17 residues.

The V and J genes are TRBV27 and TRBJ2-3; TRBD2 aligns across 11 bases. Trimming removed 1 base from V and 3 bases from J; junction bases left unmatched: 3. CDR3 length: 16 residues. CDR1 is MNHEY, CDR2 SMNVEV, per germline (reference sequence). CDR3 nucleotides: TGTGCCAGCAGTTTATGGGGGACTAGCGGAACAGATACGCAGTATTTT. Its translation is CASSLWGTSGTDTQYF.

The chain combines TRBV30 with TRBJ1-3; D gene uncertain. CDR1 is GTSNPN and CDR2 is SVGIG in the germline V gene (reference sequence). CDR3 length: 12 residues. The V and J ends lost 1 base and 3 bases respectively, with 4 bases between them. For the CDR3, the DNA is TGTGCCTGGAGTGAAGTTGGAAACACCATATATTTT. Protein sequence: CAWSEVGNTIYF.

The chain recombines TRBV6-5 with TRBJ1-2; D is ambiguous. The V and J ends lost 0 bases and 7 bases respectively, with 9 bases between them. Germline V gives CDR1 MNHEY, CDR2 SVGAGI. There are 13 residues in the CDR3. CDR3 DNA: TGTGCCAGCAGTTACTCTGGGATAAGTGGCTACACCTTC. Protein product: CASSYSGISGYTF.

V is TRBV4-3 and J is TRBJ1-6; D remains ambiguous. The V end was cut by 5 bases, the J end by 5 bases, with 10 bases between. The CDR3 sequence is 14 residues long. Germline CDR1 reads LGHNA; CDR2 reads YSLEER. CDR3 region: CASSWETNNSPLHF. In DNA, the CDR3 is TGCGCCAGCAGCTGGGAGACCAATAATTCACCCCTCCACTTT.

V usage is TRBV6-6 and J usage is TRBJ2-7; D may be TRBD1 (6 bases). The germline CDR1 and CDR2 sequences are MNHNY and SVGAGI (reference sequence). This CDR3 has 13 residues. Trimming left V 7 bases short and J 2 bases short, with 12 bases between. DNA of the CDR3: TGTGCCAGCAAGCTTGGACAGCCCTACGAGCAGTACTTC. This codes for CASKLGQPYEQYF.